The 16 T cell receptor beta chains given below trace back to one sample, sequenced in a study of cytomegalovirus exposure and HLA in healthy donors (dated by TCRdb to about 2017). To prepare the library, the immunoSEQ multiplex PCR assay was applied. TCRdb took over this immuneACCESS table, retaining in-frame rearrangements with V and J assigned. Such tables are incomplete; in checked studies, under half of the missing clones stem from an unresolved V gene, and the remainder is unexplained. This sample gives over 150,000 clones in total; about 80% of them show up just once. In total, the top ten clones hold approximately 2.9% of the sample. The sequencing sample was made of PBMCs. Receptor source: a young woman in good health and CMV-seropositive.

The V gene is TRBV5-6, the J gene TRBJ1-5; D is unresolved. The CDR3 runs to 16 residues. Germline CDR1 is SGHDT and CDR2 is YYEEEE. Deletions cut 1 base from V and 5 bases from J, with 16 bases between. In DNA, the CDR3 is TGTGCCAGCAGCTTGCTCATATCAGGCTGGGATCAGCCCCAGCATTTT. Translated, it gives CASSLLISGWDQPQHF.

The chain employs TRBV4-3 and TRBJ1-1; D gene uncertain. The CDR3 extends over 13 amino acids. Germline-derived CDR1 and CDR2 are LGHNA and YSLEER. The ends were cut back, 0 bases at V and 2 bases at J, with 4 bases in the middle. As DNA, the CDR3 is TGCGCCAGCAGCCAAGATCATAACACTGAAGCTTTCTTT. Residues: CASSQDHNTEAFF.

The gene calls are TRBV11-2 and TRBJ1-1; no definite D call. Germline CDR1 and CDR2: SGHAT and FQNNGV. Trimming shortened V by 3 bases and J by 6 bases, and 14 bases separated the two germline ends. CDR3 length: 14 residues. The CDR3 DNA sequence: TGTGCCAGCAGCTTGGGTCCGGGAAGGGCTGAAGCTTTCTTT. This codes for CASSLGPGRAEAFF.

The chain joins TRBV6-5 to TRBJ1-5, with D maybe TRBD1 (6 bases). The CDR3 runs 15 residues. Per the germline V gene, CDR1 is MNHEY and CDR2 is SVGAGI. With 6 bases removed from V and 0 bases from J, the gap between germline ends came to 12 bases. This CDR3 reads CASSLGQYSNQPQHF. The CDR3 DNA reads as TGTGCCAGCAGCCTGGGACAATATAGCAATCAGCCCCAGCATTTT.

This clone was picked up one time. The CDR3 protein is CASSDLDRGRREQYF. The CDR3 DNA reads TGTGCCAGCAGCGATTTGGACAGGGGGCGACGCGAGCAGTACTTC. The chain is built from TRBV14 and TRBJ2-7; 11 nucleotides agree with TRBD1. This CDR3 is built from 15 residues. V was clipped by 5 bases and J by 6 bases; unmatched bases: 9. The V gene's germline CDR1 is SGHDN and CDR2 FVKESK.

J is TRBJ2-7 and V is TRBV2, with D maybe TRBD1 (6 bases). CDR1 SNHLY and CDR2 FYNNEI come from the germline V gene. The CDR3 is 13 residues long. Trimming shortened V by 9 bases and J by 1 base, and 13 bases separated the two germline ends. This chain's CDR3 is CASRTDLSYEQYF. Here the CDR3 DNA reads TGTGCCAGTCGGACAGACCTTTCCTACGAGCAGTACTTC.

The CDR3 sequence: CASRGSGYGYTF. As DNA, the CDR3 is TGTGCCAGCCGAGGCAGTGGCTATGGCTACACCTTC. The chain carries TRBV13 and TRBJ1-2; D not resolved. V was trimmed by 8 bases and J by 4 bases, leaving 11 bases between them. CDR1 PRHDT and CDR2 FYEKMQ come from the germline V gene (reference sequence). The CDR3 totals 12 residues.

J is TRBJ2-2 and V is TRBV6-1, with a tentative D call TRBD1 (6 bases). Germline V gives CDR1 MNHNS, CDR2 SASEGT. The ends were cut back, 1 base at V and 5 bases at J, with 17 bases in the middle. There are 17 residues in the CDR3. CDR3 nucleotides: TGTGCCAGCAGTGAAGGGCTAGGGGGTCTGGGGACCGGGGAGCTGTTTTTT. This translates into CASSEGLGGLGTGELFF.

The CDR3 DNA reads as TGTGCCAGCAGCTTGGGTATGACTGAAGCTTTCTTT. Translating it yields CASSLGMTEAFF. J is TRBJ1-1 and V is TRBV5-6; no reliable D call. V lost 0 bases, J lost 5 bases, and 5 bases lay in between. Germline V gene data show CDR1 as SGHDT and CDR2 as YYEEEE. This CDR3 has 12 amino acids.

The V and J genes are TRBV25-1 and TRBJ2-7; the match to TRBD1 covers 9 bases. Looked up from germline, CDR1 is MGHDK and CDR2 is SYGVNS. The trim removed 4 bases at V and 6 bases at J, leaving 7 bases unmatched. CDR3 length: 14 residues. CDR3 protein: CASSVDRGSVEQYF. CDR3 bases: TGTGCCAGCAGTGTAGACAGGGGGTCTGTCGAGCAGTACTTC.

V gene TRBV9 combines with J gene TRBJ1-1; D is unresolved. Germline CDR1 is SGDLS and CDR2 is YYNGEE. V was shortened by 3 bases and J by 4 bases, with 16 bases between the two germline ends. The CDR3 length is 15 residues. The CDR3 spells CASSGGLQWGTEAFF. CDR3 in DNA: TGTGCCAGCAGCGGAGGGCTTCAATGGGGCACTGAAGCTTTCTTT.

The chain links TRBV13 to TRBJ2-2; D call uncertain. Germline assignment: CDR1 PRHDT and CDR2 FYEKMQ (reference sequence). The CDR3 runs 12 residues. V was clipped by 1 base and J by 7 bases, with 4 bases between them. The CDR3 spells CASSLVSGELFF. For the CDR3, the DNA is TGTGCCAGCAGCTTAGTTAGCGGGGAGCTGTTTTTT.

This clone was detected once. The V gene is TRBV27, the J gene TRBJ2-7; tentative D call: TRBD1 (5 bases). CDR3 length equals 14 residues. The germline V gene encodes CDR1 MNHEY and CDR2 SMNVEV (reference sequence). Deletions cut 6 bases from V and 5 bases from J, with 17 bases between. The CDR3 here is CASSTHRLGDEQYF. DNA of the CDR3: TGTGCCAGCAGCACCCACAGGCTTGGGGACGAGCAGTACTTC.

The J gene is TRBJ1-2, the V gene TRBV5-1, with 10 bases lining up with TRBD1. This CDR3 is 16 amino acids long. The germline gives CDR1 SGHRS, CDR2 YFSETQ. The J segment lost 0 bases and the V segment lost 2 bases, leaving 4 bases of the junction unmatched. CDR3 bases: TGCGCCAGCAGCTTCGGGGGACAGGGGACTAACTATGGCTACACCTTC. Translating gives CASSFGGQGTNYGYTF.

The rearrangement joins TRBV19 to TRBJ2-7, with D tentatively TRBD2 (5 bases). This CDR3 spans 13 amino acids. V shed 6 bases and J shed 4 bases, with 13 bases lying between them. CDR1 and CDR2 (germline): LNHDA, SQIVND (reference sequence). The CDR3 DNA reads TGTGCCAGTAGCCCCGCTACTAGATACGAGCAGTACTTC. It is translated as CASSPATRYEQYF.

This clone appeared once. Additional DNA sequences in this sample encode the identical CDR3. The chain links TRBV9 to TRBJ1-1, with D possibly being TRBD1 (5 bases). This CDR3 contains 14 residues. Trimming took off 2 bases at V and 1 base at J, with 9 bases between the two ends. Germline V gene sequence: CDR1 SGDLS, CDR2 YYNGEE. This CDR3 is CASSVQGGNTEAFF. The CDR3 DNA follows: TGTGCCAGCAGCGTCCAGGGAGGGAACACTGAAGCTTTCTTT.